These T cell receptor beta chains were read from a single sample in a study of T cell responses to AZD1222 COVID-19 vaccine. Assay: immunoSEQ multiplex PCR; the TCRdb copy retains only in-frame clones and omits some. The table includes approximately 82,000 clones, more than 90% detected once. The sample in question was peripheral blood, obtained on day 0 of AZD1222 vaccination. The receptors shown here come from an adult in good health. The CDR3 runs from the conserved cysteine through the conserved F or W. The D gene is left open where the match is weak. Rows may omit the clone size; those that give it use once, few, many or a size class.

len	j_gene	v_gene	abundance	d_gene	CDR3aa	CDR3nt
18	TRBJ1-4	TRBV11-2	-	-	CASSLEFDSFATNEKLFF	TGTGCCAGCAGCTTAGAGTTTGACAGCTTTGCAACTAATGAAAAACTGTTTTTT
12	TRBJ2-7	TRBV30	once	-	CAWSAGENEQYF	TGTGCCTGGAGTGCCGGGGAAAACGAGCAGTACTTC
12	TRBJ1-4	TRBV19	-	-	CASSESGGELFF	TGTGCCAGTAGTGAGTCGGGGGGTGAACTGTTTTTT
13	TRBJ1-1	TRBV7-9	-	TRBD1	CASSRDSNTEAFF	TGTGCCAGCAGCCGGGACAGCAACACTGAAGCTTTCTTT
14	TRBJ2-2	TRBV28	-	-	CASSNRQGTGELFF	TGTGCCAGCAGTAACCGACAAGGCACCGGGGAGCTGTTTTTT
14	TRBJ1-2	TRBV5-6	-	-	CASSPARETYGYTF	TGTGCCAGCAGTCCGGCCCGCGAGACTTACGGCTACACCTTC
15	TRBJ2-1	TRBV20-1	-	TRBD2	CSASGTSGRYNEQFF	TGCAGTGCTAGTGGGACTAGCGGCCGATACAATGAGCAGTTCTTC
14	TRBJ2-6	TRBV6-4	few	-	CASSRESGANVLTF	TGTGCCAGCTCCAGGGAGTCTGGGGCCAACGTCCTGACTTTC
14	TRBJ2-1	TRBV18	-	TRBD1	CASSGQQGLNEQFF	TGTGCCAGCTCGGGACAGCAAGGTCTCAATGAGCAGTTCTTC
12	TRBJ2-7	TRBV3-1/TRBV3-2	-	-	CASRRQAYEQYF	TGTGCCAGCAGGCGACAGGCCTACGAGCAGTACTTC
14	TRBJ1-5	TRBV6-6	once	-	CASRPQGFNQPQHF	TGTGCCAGCAGGCCGCAAGGCTTCAATCAGCCCCAGCATTTT
16	TRBJ2-7	TRBV18	-	TRBD1	CASSSQPGQGPYEQYF	TGTGCCAGCTCATCTCAACCGGGACAGGGGCCCTACGAGCAGTACTTC
13	TRBJ1-6	TRBV27	-	TRBD1	CASSLGTVSPLHF	TGTGCCAGCAGTCTAGGGACAGTCTCACCCCTCCACTTT
16	TRBJ2-1	TRBV11-3	-	TRBD2	CASSSPASGGYNEQFF	TGTGCCAGCAGCTCCCCGGCTAGCGGGGGATACAATGAGCAGTTCTTC
17	TRBJ1-4	TRBV13	-	TRBD1	CASSTQGAQVDNEKLFF	TGTGCCAGCAGCACACAGGGGGCCCAGGTTGATAATGAAAAACTGTTTTTT
17	TRBJ1-1	TRBV7-2	-	-	CASSLVDGLGTYTEAFF	TGTGCCAGCAGCTTAGTGGACGGGTTGGGAACTTACACTGAAGCTTTCTTT
13	TRBJ1-5	TRBV20-1	-	-	CSASVGRGQPQHF	TGCAGTGCTAGTGTGGGGAGGGGTCAGCCCCAGCATTTT
15	TRBJ1-5	TRBV19	-	TRBD1	CASSTDRGTGQPQHF	TGTGCCAGTAGTACGGACAGGGGGACTGGTCAGCCCCAGCATTTT
15	TRBJ1-5	TRBV6-5	-	TRBD1	CASRVGTGSSQPQHF	TGTGCCAGCAGGGTAGGGACAGGGTCTTCTCAGCCCCAGCATTTT
16	TRBJ1-1	TRBV2	-	-	CASSSKTGLGQYEAFF	TGTGCCAGCAGCTCTAAAACGGGCCTAGGACAGTATGAAGCTTTCTTT
12	TRBJ1-5	TRBV12-3/TRBV12-4	-	-	CASSFGNQPQHF	TGTGCCAGCAGTTTTGGTAATCAGCCCCAGCATTTT
13	TRBJ1-1	TRBV12-3/TRBV12-4	-	-	CASSPRTAGEAFF	TGTGCCAGCAGTCCTCGGACAGCCGGTGAAGCTTTCTTT
14	TRBJ1-1	TRBV27	-	-	CASSFSQQVNTAFF	TGTGCCAGCAGTTTTTCCCAACAGGTAAATACAGCTTTCTTT
16	TRBJ1-1	TRBV3-1/TRBV3-2	-	TRBD1	CASSPTGTGGNAEAFF	TGTGCCAGCAGCCCCACCGGGACAGGGGGCAACGCTGAAGCTTTCTTT
16	TRBJ1-4	TRBV11-2	-	-	CASSHLRGRTNEKLFF	TGTGCCAGCAGCCACTTACGAGGGAGGACTAATGAAAAACTGTTTTTT
14	TRBJ2-7	TRBV19	-	TRBD1	CASSITGQGNEQYF	TGTGCCAGTAGTATAACAGGACAGGGGAACGAGCAGTACTTC
17	TRBJ2-3	TRBV7-9	-	TRBD2	CASSLGRTSGGEDTQYF	TGTGCCAGCAGCTTAGGGCGGACTAGCGGGGGAGAAGATACGCAGTATTTT
15	TRBJ2-1	TRBV7-2	-	TRBD1	CASSSQGQGNDEQFF	TGTGCCAGCAGCTCCCAGGGACAGGGGAACGATGAGCAGTTCTTC
11	TRBJ2-3	TRBV29-1	-	-	CSVDQGRGGYF	TGCAGCGTGGATCAGGGGAGGGGAGGCTATTTT
16	TRBJ1-3	TRBV7-2	-	TRBD1	CASSLEQGVSGNTIYF	TGTGCCAGCAGCTTAGAACAGGGGGTCTCTGGAAACACCATATATTTT
15	TRBJ2-2	TRBV9	-	-	CASSPHQKNTGELFF	TGTGCCAGCAGCCCCCACCAGAAGAACACCGGGGAGCTGTTTTTT
11	TRBJ1-1	TRBV19	-	-	CASSLNTEAFF	TGTGCCAGTAGCTTGAACACTGAAGCTTTCTTT
13	TRBJ1-1	TRBV6-6	once	-	CASRLTGRTEAFF	TGTGCCAGCAGGTTGACAGGACGGACTGAAGCTTTCTTT
15	TRBJ2-2	TRBV14	few	-	CASSQVRRGTGELFF	TGTGCCAGCAGCCAAGTCCGCAGGGGCACCGGGGAGCTGTTTTTT
13	TRBJ2-5	TRBV3-1/TRBV3-2	-	-	CASSQGRQETQYF	TGTGCCAGCAGCCAGGGACGCCAAGAGACCCAGTACTTC
13	TRBJ2-6	TRBV7-2	-	-	CARDGVGANVLTF	TGTGCCAGAGACGGGGTTGGGGCCAACGTCCTGACTTTC
15	TRBJ2-7	TRBV7-9	-	-	CASSPAPTGSYEQYF	TGTGCCAGCAGCCCGGCACCTACAGGGTCCTACGAGCAGTACTTC
16	TRBJ1-4	TRBV28	-	-	CASSSHPQGRGEKLFF	TGTGCCAGCAGTTCCCATCCACAGGGTCGGGGTGAAAAACTGTTTTTT
14	TRBJ2-6	TRBV27	-	-	CASSQDSGANVLTF	TGTGCCAGCAGCCAGGACTCTGGGGCCAACGTCCTGACTTTC
12	TRBJ1-1	TRBV28	-	-	CASSAGDTEAFF	TGTGCCAGCAGTGCCGGCGACACTGAAGCTTTCTTT
11	TRBJ1-2	TRBV12-3/TRBV12-4	-	-	CAIPRGGCYTF	TGTGCCATCCCTCGGGGGGGGTGCTACACCTTC
15	TRBJ1-5	TRBV30	-	TRBD1	CAWSVGQGNIQPQHF	TGTGCCTGGAGCGTCGGACAGGGTAACATACAGCCCCAGCATTTT
13	TRBJ1-2	TRBV29-1	-	-	CSVVLGPGYGYTF	TGCAGCGTTGTTCTGGGTCCAGGCTATGGCTACACCTTC
15	TRBJ2-7	TRBV27	-	-	CASSFGTASSYEQYF	TGTGCCAGCAGTTTCGGGACGGCCAGTTCCTACGAGCAGTACTTC
17	TRBJ2-1	TRBV11-3	-	TRBD2	CASSARWTSGSYNEQFF	TGTGCCAGCAGCGCCCGCTGGACTAGCGGTTCCTACAATGAGCAGTTCTTC
15	TRBJ2-1	TRBV3-1/TRBV3-2	-	TRBD2	CASSQAAGGLNEQFF	TGTGCCAGCAGCCAAGCAGCGGGGGGACTGAATGAGCAGTTCTTC
12	TRBJ1-1	TRBV2	-	TRBD1	CASSEWDREAFF	TGTGCCAGCAGTGAATGGGACAGAGAAGCTTTCTTT
13	TRBJ2-7	TRBV19	-	-	CASSIRQAYEQYF	TGTGCCAGTAGTATTCGGCAGGCCTACGAGCAGTACTTC
13	TRBJ1-5	TRBV6-6	-	TRBD1	CASRRQGMEPQHF	TGTGCCAGCAGACGACAGGGGATGGAGCCCCAGCATTTT
16	TRBJ1-2	TRBV9	-	-	CASSQTGQGQGYGYTF	TGTGCCAGCAGCCAAACCGGCCAGGGTCAGGGCTATGGCTACACCTTC